This T cell receptor (beta chain) stems from a study of CD8 T cells in ankylosing spondylitis. Points from the study as a whole: What appeared characteristic of ankylosing spondylitis blood was a TCR beta motif of several highly homologous variants. Disease-associated clones were reportedly significantly overrepresented in matched ankylosing spondylitis synovial fluid.

V lost 4 bases and J lost 8; bases outside the gene matches: 5. This CDR3 contains 15 residues. Germline assignment: CDR1 MDHEN and CDR2 SYDVKM. For TCR beta, libraries came from quantitative 5'-RACE with molecular barcodes. MiXCR, applied by TCRdb to the 5' RACE reads, yields one record per CDR3 protein. The sample lists a few hundred thousand distinct CDR3 sequences, roughly 8% seen once, with about 14% in the top ten. This clonotype has a count of ten or more. Its antigen remains unidentified. The genes are TRBV28 and TRBJ2-1; 13 bases are a match to TRBD2. This receptor was identified in a male donor with ankylosing spondylitis. The specimen was blood, either unsorted or a sorted T cell fraction (not recorded which). CDR3 coding DNA: TGTGCCAGCAGTTGGACTAGCGGGAGTGTCGATGAGCAGTTCTTC. Its translation: CASSWTSGSVDEQFF.